Shown below are 25 T cell receptor beta chains from a single sample sequenced in a study of shared clonotypes between healthy human individuals. Sequencing used immunoSEQ multiplex PCR; TCRdb keeps in-frame clones, though not all of them. The sample holds about 1.5 million clones, 95% to 99% seen once. Sequencing used naive CD4+ T cells sorted from blood. Subset here: CD45RA+ positively selected. These receptors all stem from a man aged 25-40 years in good health.

The chain joins TRBV4-1 to TRBJ2-5; tentatively, D is TRBD1 (6 bases). Germline V gene sequence: CDR1 MGHRA, CDR2 YSYEKL. V dropped 0 bases and J dropped 7 bases, with 18 bases sitting between them. The CDR3 runs 16 residues. The CDR3 nucleotides are TGCGCCAGCAGCCAAGATTCCGGGACACCCTGGGGGACCCAGTACTTC. This translates into CASSQDSGTPWGTQYF.

This chain uses TRBV5-1 with TRBJ2-1, with D tentatively TRBD1 (5 bases). The CDR3 sequence is 15 residues long. Germline CDR1 is SGHRS and CDR2 is YFSETQ. Between the trimmed V and J ends, which lost 4 bases and 2 bases, there was a span of 13 bases. The CDR3 protein is CASSQGTPTYNEQFF. Here the CDR3 DNA reads TGCGCCAGCAGCCAGGGTACCCCCACCTACAATGAGCAGTTCTTC. The complete variable domain, with remaining parts taken from reference TRBV5-1 and TRBJ2-1, reads KAGVTQTPRYLIKTRGQQVTLSCSPISGHRSVSWYQQTPGQGLQFLFEYFSETQRNKGNFPGRFSGRQFSNSRSEMNVSTLELGDSALYLCASSQGTPTYNEQFFGPGTRLTVL.

This chain uses TRBV7-9 with TRBJ2-5; TRBD1 aligns across 9 bases. Trimming cost V 0 bases and J 2 bases; bases outside gene matches: 10. CDR1 and CDR2 from the germline V gene are SEHNR and FQNEAQ (reference sequence). The CDR3 is 18 residues long. This chain's CDR3 is CASSLALQGAGGQETQYF. The CDR3 nucleotides read TGTGCCAGCAGCTTAGCCCTACAGGGGGCAGGCGGGCAAGAGACCCAGTACTTC.

The chain recombines TRBV5-1 with TRBJ1-3; tentative D call: TRBD1 (5 bases). The ends were cut back, 4 bases at V and 0 bases at J, with 17 bases in the middle. The germline V gene encodes CDR1 SGHRS and CDR2 YFSETQ. The CDR3 is made up of 17 amino acids. CDR3 sequence: CASSPRGRLSSGNTIYF. CDR3 bases: TGCGCCAGCAGCCCACGGGGCAGGTTGAGCTCTGGAAACACCATATATTTT.

The CDR3 DNA reads TGTGCCAGCAGTAACGGACAGGGAAGGGAGACCCAGTACTTC. It translates to CASSNGQGRETQYF. The rearrangement uses TRBV6-5 and TRBJ2-5; 8 bases fit TRBD1. This CDR3 has 14 residues. Trimming cost V 5 bases and J 5 bases; bases outside gene matches: 7. The germline gives CDR1 MNHEY, CDR2 SVGAGI.

V and J are TRBV7-9 and TRBJ2-3; D gene ambiguous. This CDR3 region has 15 residues. The V and J ends lost 0 bases and 4 bases respectively, with 11 bases between them. Germline-derived CDR1 and CDR2 are SEHNR and FQNEAQ (reference sequence). The CDR3: CASSLAQKLSDTQYF. The CDR3 DNA is TGTGCCAGCAGCTTAGCCCAGAAGTTGTCAGATACGCAGTATTTT.

The sample holds one count of this clone. The V and J genes are TRBV7-2 and TRBJ2-7, with 8 bases aligning to TRBD2. This CDR3 spans 17 amino acids. The V and J ends lost 0 bases and 4 bases, in that order; junction bases with no gene match: 11. CDR1 is SGHTA, CDR2 FQGNSA, per germline. CDR3 residues: CASSLALGAGVTYEQYF. In nucleotides, the CDR3 is TGTGCCAGCAGCTTAGCGCTGGGAGCGGGAGTAACTTACGAGCAGTACTTC.

The chain couples TRBV11-3 to TRBJ2-3; a weak D match, TRBD2 (5 bases). Trimming left V 5 bases short and J 5 bases short, with 17 bases between. CDR3 size: 15 residues. Germline V gene lookup returns CDR1 SGHNT and CDR2 YENEEA. DNA for the CDR3: TGTGCCAGCAGCCCCGGACTTCGAGATCTAGATACGCAGTATTTT. This sequence encodes CASSPGLRDLDTQYF.

The genes are TRBV11-1 and TRBJ1-5; TRBD1 matches at 8 bases. The CDR3 is made up of 15 amino acids. The V gene end was trimmed by 6 bases and the J gene end by 4 bases; junction bases not matched to a gene: 8. Germline CDR1 is SGHAT and CDR2 is FQDESV (reference sequence). The CDR3 here is CASSAGTGMNQPQHF. DNA for the CDR3: TGTGCCAGCAGTGCCGGGACAGGCATGAATCAGCCCCAGCATTTT.

The gene calls are TRBV5-1 and TRBJ1-1; D call uncertain. The germline CDR1 and CDR2 sequences are SGHRS and YFSETQ. The CDR3 is made up of 14 amino acids. Trimming pared 0 bases from V and 0 bases from J, leaving 6 bases between. The DNA of the CDR3 is TGCGCCAGCAGCTTGGGCGACATGAACACTGAAGCTTTCTTT. Translated: CASSLGDMNTEAFF.

CDR3 DNA: TGTGCCAGCAGCCAAGGAGCAGCGGGAGGAAACTACGAGCAGTACTTC. It encodes CASSQGAAGGNYEQYF. The chain employs TRBV4-2 and TRBJ2-7, with 9 bases lining up with TRBD2. Germline loops: CDR1 LGHNA, CDR2 YNFKEQ. CDR3 length: 16 amino acids. Germline trimming cut 1 base from V and 3 bases from J; bases unmatched to any gene: 7.

In its sample, this clone was seen once. The chain couples TRBV5-1 to TRBJ2-3; D is perhaps TRBD1 or TRBD2 (5 bases each). This CDR3 is 14 amino acids long. Germline V lookup: CDR1 SGHRS, CDR2 YFSETQ. Trimming removed 5 bases at V and 2 bases at J, with 12 bases between. CDR3 protein: CASRGLASTDTQYF. The DNA for the CDR3 is TGCGCCAGCAGGGGGCTAGCATCCACAGATACGCAGTATTTT. The whole variable domain, remainder taken from reference TRBV5-1 and TRBJ2-3, is KAGVTQTPRYLIKTRGQQVTLSCSPISGHRSVSWYQQTPGQGLQFLFEYFSETQRNKGNFPGRFSGRQFSNSRSEMNVSTLELGDSALYLCASRGLASTDTQYFGPGTRLTVL.

V gene TRBV28 combines with J gene TRBJ2-7, with D possibly matching TRBD2 (5 bases). Trimming cost V 8 bases and J 2 bases, with 13 bases left between them. The CDR3 is 13 amino acids. Germline lookup yields CDR1 MDHEN and CDR2 SYDVKM. CDR3 protein: CASASLAPYEQYF. CDR3 DNA: TGTGCCAGCGCATCCTTAGCGCCCTACGAGCAGTACTTC.

This chain links TRBV7-9 with TRBJ2-3; possible D gene TRBD2, 5 bases. The CDR3 consists of 15 residues. CDR1 SEHNR and CDR2 FQNEAQ come from the germline V gene (reference sequence). The V end lost 0 bases, the J end lost 2 bases, and 9 bases lay between the germline ends. CDR3 DNA sequence: TGTGCCAGCAGCTTAGCCACCGGGAACACAGATACGCAGTATTTT. Protein sequence: CASSLATGNTDTQYF.

V is TRBV5-1 and J is TRBJ2-7, with TRBD1 matching over 10 bases. Germline CDR1 reads SGHRS; CDR2 reads YFSETQ. This CDR3 is built from 15 residues. V lost 4 bases and J lost 3; bases outside the gene matches: 7. The DNA for the CDR3 is TGCGCCAGCAGCCCGGACAGGGGGATTGTCTACGAGCAGTACTTC. It yields the protein CASSPDRGIVYEQYF. The complete variable domain, with remaining parts taken from reference TRBV5-1 and TRBJ2-7, reads KAGVTQTPRYLIKTRGQQVTLSCSPISGHRSVSWYQQTPGQGLQFLFEYFSETQRNKGNFPGRFSGRQFSNSRSEMNVSTLELGDSALYLCASSPDRGIVYEQYFGPGTRLTVT.

The chain carries TRBV27 and TRBJ2-1, with D possibly TRBD2 on 6 matching bases. The CDR3 has 18 amino acids. V lost 0 bases, J lost 4 bases, and 19 bases lay in between. Germline CDR1 reads MNHEY; CDR2 reads SMNVEV (reference sequence). CDR3 nucleotide sequence: TGTGCCAGCAGTTTATCGATACCGCTGATTAGCGGATACAATGAGCAGTTCTTC. Translation: CASSLSIPLISGYNEQFF.

The gene calls are TRBV30 and TRBJ2-1, with D perhaps TRBD2 (5 bases). The length of the CDR3 is 13 residues. V shed 2 bases and J shed 4 bases, with 9 bases lying between them. Germline V gives CDR1 GTSNPN, CDR2 SVGIG (reference sequence). The CDR3 coding sequence is TGTGCCTGGAGTTGGACTCGATACAATGAGCAGTTCTTC. Amino acids: CAWSWTRYNEQFF.

This clone has only a few counts. The sample holds other DNA sequences that translate to the same CDR3. The chain recombines TRBV28 with TRBJ2-7; D gene uncertain. The V end was cut by 2 bases, the J end by 3 bases, with 5 bases between. CDR3 length: 12 residues. CDR1 is MDHEN and CDR2 is SYDVKM in the germline V gene. CDR3 sequence reads: CASSLPNYEQYF. The CDR3 DNA reads as TGTGCCAGCAGTTTACCGAACTACGAGCAGTACTTC. Combining the CDR3 with reference TRBV28 and TRBJ2-7 gives the whole variable domain DVKVTQSSRYLVKRTGEKVFLECVQDMDHENMFWYRQDPGLGLRLIYFSYDVKMKEKGDIPEGYSVSREKKERFSLILESASTNQTSMYLCASSLPNYEQYFGPGTRLTVT.

The chain combines TRBV28 with TRBJ2-7; a weak D match, TRBD1 (5 bases). V was pared by 4 bases and J by 3 bases, with 7 bases between. Germline CDR1 and CDR2: MDHEN and SYDVKM. The CDR3 is made up of 12 amino acids. The CDR3 nucleotides are TGTGCCAGCAGTTGGACATTCTACGAGCAGTACTTC. This sequence encodes CASSWTFYEQYF.

This clone was picked up one time. The chain links TRBV6-6 to TRBJ2-3; no clear D gene. The CDR3 sequence is 13 residues long. CDR1 is MNHNY, CDR2 SVGAGI, per germline (reference sequence). V lost 8 bases and J lost 2, with 11 bases in between. CDR3 residues: CASGTDHTDTQYF. CDR3 coding DNA: TGTGCCAGCGGTACCGATCACACAGATACGCAGTATTTT.

The genes are TRBV7-9 and TRBJ2-7; 9 nucleotides align to TRBD1. This CDR3 spans 15 amino acids. Germline CDR1 SEHNR, CDR2 FQNEAQ (reference sequence). V dropped 5 bases and J dropped 0; count of bases not matched to a gene: 5. CDR3: CASSPGTGSSYEQYF. The CDR3 nucleotides are TGTGCCAGCAGCCCCGGGACAGGGTCCTCCTACGAGCAGTACTTC.

V is TRBV18 and J is TRBJ2-5, with 14 bases lining up with TRBD2. V was pared by 6 bases and J by 2 bases, with 5 bases of the junction left unmatched. CDR3 length: 16 residues. The germline gives CDR1 KGHSH, CDR2 LQKENI. CDR3 protein: CASSGTSGRGQETQYF. The DNA for the CDR3 is TGTGCCAGCTCCGGGACTAGCGGGAGAGGGCAAGAGACCCAGTACTTC.

The chain joins TRBV18 to TRBJ2-7; TRBD2 is a possible D gene (5 bases). The V gene lost 3 bases and the J gene lost 1 base, with 13 bases spanning the gap. The CDR3 length is 15 residues. CDR1 KGHSH and CDR2 LQKENI come from the germline V gene. The CDR3 DNA reads as TGTGCCAGCTCACCTCTACGGAGGCAATCCTACGAGCAGTACTTC. Its translation: CASSPLRRQSYEQYF.

The J gene is TRBJ2-1, the V gene TRBV6-1; 10 nucleotides match TRBD1. The ends lost 3 bases at V and 7 bases at J; junction bases unmatched: 6. The CDR3 runs 15 residues. Looked up from germline, CDR1 is MNHNS and CDR2 is SASEGT. CDR3 protein: CASSDSTGGKNEQFF. The DNA of the CDR3 is TGTGCCAGCAGTGACTCGACAGGGGGCAAGAATGAGCAGTTCTTC.

This chain links TRBV25-1 with TRBJ1-5; D is possibly TRBD1 (6 bases). Per the germline V gene, CDR1 is MGHDK and CDR2 is SYGVNS. This CDR3 region has 16 residues. The V and J ends lost 2 bases and 2 bases respectively, with 13 bases between them. As DNA, the CDR3 is TGTGCCAGCAGTGAAGGTCCAGGGGAGGGCAATCAGCCCCAGCATTTT. It specifies CASSEGPGEGNQPQHF.